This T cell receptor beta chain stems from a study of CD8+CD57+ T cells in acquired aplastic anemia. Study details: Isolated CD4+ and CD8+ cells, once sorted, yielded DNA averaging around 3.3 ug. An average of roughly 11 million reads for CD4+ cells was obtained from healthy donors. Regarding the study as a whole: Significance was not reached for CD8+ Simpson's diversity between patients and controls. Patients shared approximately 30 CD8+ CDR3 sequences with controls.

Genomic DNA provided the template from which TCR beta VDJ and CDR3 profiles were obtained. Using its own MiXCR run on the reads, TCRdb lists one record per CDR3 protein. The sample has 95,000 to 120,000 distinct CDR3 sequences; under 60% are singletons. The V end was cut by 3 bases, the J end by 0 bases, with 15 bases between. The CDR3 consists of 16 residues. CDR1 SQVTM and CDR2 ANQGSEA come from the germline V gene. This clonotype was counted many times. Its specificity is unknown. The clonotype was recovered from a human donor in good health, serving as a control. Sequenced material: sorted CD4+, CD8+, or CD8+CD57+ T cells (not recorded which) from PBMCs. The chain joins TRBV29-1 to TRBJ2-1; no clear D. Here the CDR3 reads CSVDGWDPSSYNEQFF. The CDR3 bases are TGCAGCGTTGACGGGTGGGATCCGAGCTCCTACAATGAGCAGTTCTTC.